This TCR beta chain was sequenced during a study of shared clonotypes between healthy human individuals. General observations from the study: Blood alone was sampled, and tissue repertoires likely differ.

Comments on this clone: The antigen is not known.

TCRdb's table, derived via immunoSEQ multiplex PCR, lists solely in-frame clones and lacks some. The sample has about 2.4 million clones, 80% to 95% seen once. The study drew all its donors from Caucasian adults living in Nashville, Tennessee. Negatively enriched CD4+ T cells were divided by CD45RA into naive and memory. The clonotype was recovered from a man aged 18 to 29 in good health. Some clones in this sample may be carry-over from other donors' samples. The sequencing input was naive CD4+ T cells from PBMCs. Subset indicated: CD45RA+ positively selected.

The CDR3 nucleotides read TGTGCCAGCAGCTTATCTTTCGGGGCGGGGGCTTTCTTT. Its translation: CASSLSFGAGAFF. The J gene is TRBJ1-1, the V gene TRBV7-9; tentatively, D is TRBD1 (5 bases). V was shortened by 2 bases and J by 11 bases, with 15 bases between the two germline ends. CDR3 length: 13 amino acids. Per germline, CDR1 SEHNR and CDR2 FQNEAQ (reference sequence).